This T cell receptor beta chain was found in a study of blood T cell repertoires in COVID-19. Turning to the study itself: Material from acute and convalescent COVID-19 was sourced from the United States, Italy and Spain. Sample material is recorded as cDNA or gDNA derived from T cells, B-cell-depleted T cells, or PBMCs.

Losses at the gene ends were 2 bases for V and 12 bases for J; bases not matched to a gene: 8. The germline gives CDR1 GTSNPN, CDR2 SVGIG (reference sequence). The CDR3 length is 13 residues. The assay was immunoSEQ multiplex PCR, and TCRdb's table has in-frame clones only and misses some. Of about 190,000 clones in the sample, 84% are singletons; the top ten hold 5.1%. This clone was seen a handful of times. The chain recombines TRBV30 with TRBJ2-1; 9 bases match TRBD2. The TCR originated in a woman in her 70s with active or convalescent COVID-19. The sequencing input was peripheral blood. CDR3: CAWSQGLANPQFF. The CDR3, as DNA: TGTGCCTGGAGTCAAGGACTAGCGAACCCGCAGTTCTTC. The full variable domain, completed using reference TRBV30 and TRBJ2-1, is SQTIHQWPATLVQPVGSPLSLECTVEGTSNPNLYWYRQAAGRGLQLLFYSVGIGQISSEVPQNLSASRPQDRQFILSSKKLLLSDSGFYLCAWSQGLANPQFFGPGTRLTVL.